This TCR beta chain was identified during a study of identifying expanded T cells in peripheral blood. Germline CDR1 and CDR2: GTSNPN and SVGIG (reference sequence). The CDR3 consists of 15 residues. The V segment lost 0 bases and the J segment 9 bases; nucleotides outside the gene matches: 11. Repertoires were generated with immunoSEQ multiplex PCR, while TCRdb's copy carries only in-frame clones and drops some. Among 100,000 to 150,000 clones, about 88% were seen once, and the ten largest hold 7.5% to 8.5%. The V and J genes are TRBV30 and TRBJ2-3, with 8 nucleotides matching TRBD1. Input material: blood. This TCR derives from a person aged 18-70 years in good health. CDR3 in amino acids: CAWSVQGAIRRTQYF. The CDR3 bases are TGTGCCTGGAGTGTGCAGGGGGCGATCCGTCGAACGCAGTATTTT.